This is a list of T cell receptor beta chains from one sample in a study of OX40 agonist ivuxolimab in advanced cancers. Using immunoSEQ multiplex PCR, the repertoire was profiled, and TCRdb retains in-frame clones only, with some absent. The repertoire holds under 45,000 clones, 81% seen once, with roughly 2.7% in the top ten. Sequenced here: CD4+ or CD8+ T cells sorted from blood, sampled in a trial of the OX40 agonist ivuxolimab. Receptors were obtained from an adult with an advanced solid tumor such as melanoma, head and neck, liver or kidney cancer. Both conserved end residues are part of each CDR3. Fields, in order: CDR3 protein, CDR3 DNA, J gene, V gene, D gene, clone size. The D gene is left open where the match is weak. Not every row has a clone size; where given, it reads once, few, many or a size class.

cdr3_aa: CASSLPRAGQDEQYF
cdr3_nt: TGTGCCAGCAGTCTTCCCCGGGCGGGCCAGGACGAGCAGTACTTC
j_call: TRBJ2-7
v_call: TRBV6-6
d_call: -
clone_size: few

cdr3_aa: CASRSRVGGITGELFF
cdr3_nt: TGTGCCAGCAGGAGCCGAGTAGGAGGGATCACCGGGGAGCTGTTTTTT
j_call: TRBJ2-2
v_call: TRBV25-1
d_call: -
clone_size: -

cdr3_aa: CASSDRGMNTEAFF
cdr3_nt: TGCGCCAGCAGTGACAGGGGAATGAACACTGAAGCTTTCTTT
j_call: TRBJ1-1
v_call: TRBV10-2
d_call: -
clone_size: few

cdr3_aa: CASSLSRGVNTEAFF
cdr3_nt: TGTGCCAGCAGTTTATCGAGGGGCGTGAACACTGAAGCTTTCTTT
j_call: TRBJ1-1
v_call: TRBV27
d_call: -
clone_size: -

cdr3_aa: CASSPRQGQNYGYTF
cdr3_nt: TGTGCCAGCAGCCCTCGACAGGGACAAAACTATGGCTACACCTTC
j_call: TRBJ1-2
v_call: TRBV14
d_call: TRBD1
clone_size: -

cdr3_aa: CASSPNSGNTIYF
cdr3_nt: TGCGCCAGCAGCCCGAACTCTGGAAACACCATATATTTT
j_call: TRBJ1-3
v_call: TRBV5-1
d_call: -
clone_size: few

cdr3_aa: CASSVGHETGELFF
cdr3_nt: TGTGCCAGCAGCGTAGGTCACGAAACCGGGGAGCTGTTTTTT
j_call: TRBJ2-2
v_call: TRBV9
d_call: -
clone_size: -

cdr3_aa: CASSLTGTEETQYF
cdr3_nt: TGTGCCAGCAGCTTAACCGGGACAGAAGAGACCCAGTACTTC
j_call: TRBJ2-5
v_call: TRBV11-3
d_call: TRBD1
clone_size: -

cdr3_aa: CASRAGSYTEAFF
cdr3_nt: TGTGCCAGCAGAGCCGGGAGCTACACTGAAGCTTTCTTT
j_call: TRBJ1-1
v_call: TRBV6-5
d_call: -
clone_size: few

cdr3_aa: CASSLGIDNSPLHF
cdr3_nt: TGTGCCAGCAGCCTCGGTATAGATAATTCACCCCTCCACTTT
j_call: TRBJ1-6
v_call: TRBV9
d_call: -
clone_size: -

cdr3_aa: CASSPRTSGPTGELFF
cdr3_nt: TGTGCCAGCAGCCCCCGGACTAGCGGACCTACCGGGGAGCTGTTTTTT
j_call: TRBJ2-2
v_call: TRBV7-6
d_call: TRBD2
clone_size: -

cdr3_aa: CASSGLEETQYF
cdr3_nt: TGTGCCAGCAGTGGACTGGAAGAGACCCAGTACTTC
j_call: TRBJ2-5
v_call: TRBV2
d_call: -
clone_size: -

cdr3_aa: CASSLALAGNTGELFF
cdr3_nt: TGTGCCAGCAGCTTAGCGCTGGCGGGGAACACCGGGGAGCTGTTTTTT
j_call: TRBJ2-2
v_call: TRBV7-6
d_call: -
clone_size: -

cdr3_aa: CASSRTAGGYNEQFF
cdr3_nt: TGCGCCAGCAGCCGAACGGCGGGGGGATACAATGAGCAGTTCTTC
j_call: TRBJ2-1
v_call: TRBV5-1
d_call: TRBD2
clone_size: -

cdr3_aa: CASSLGGTSGTGGADTQYF
cdr3_nt: TGTGCCAGCAGCTTAGGGGGGACTAGCGGCACGGGAGGGGCAGATACGCAGTATTTT
j_call: TRBJ2-3
v_call: TRBV7-7
d_call: TRBD2
clone_size: -